The sequence of this T cell receptor (beta chain) was determined in a study of blood T cell repertoires in COVID-19. V was shortened by 4 bases and J by 0 bases, with 9 bases between the two germline ends. Germline values: CDR1 MDHEN, CDR2 SYDVKM. CDR3 length: 14 amino acids. Method: immunoSEQ multiplex PCR; TCRdb's copy keeps in-frame clones and lacks some. Here the sample spans under 300,000 clones, over 75% being singletons. Recruitment covered about 25 US areas and drew participants whose ages spanned about 18 to 90 years. Participants' own reports of clinical history determined their cohort assignment.

The receptor's source is a woman aged 25 to 45 who had recovered from COVID-19. The material sequenced was PBMCs or T cells enriched from blood (not recorded which). The chain carries TRBV28 and TRBJ1-2; D not certain. The CDR3 region is CASSSVAPNYGYTF. The CDR3, as DNA: TGTGCCAGCAGTTCGGTAGCCCCTAACTATGGCTACACCTTC.